This T cell receptor (beta chain) was recovered during a study of neurological immune-mediated disorders (dated by TCRdb to between 2018 and 2021). With regard to the full study: Among the 34 multiple sclerosis patients, approximately 30 had relapsing-remitting MS and 3 had secondary progressive MS. Peripheral blood TCR-beta repertoires from HTLV-I-associated myelopathy (HAM/TSP) patients, multiple sclerosis patients and healthy controls were compared by UMI-based sequencing. Alongside PBMC samples, the set of some 98 TCR-beta libraries contained longitudinal samples, technical triplicates, and paired CD4+ and CD8+ T-cell subsets that had been sorted. The cohort was made up of 60 to 75 subjects, consisting of some 14 HAM/TSP patients, around 35 multiple sclerosis patients and about 20 healthy controls. Broader findings and caveats from the paper: The highest TCR clonal expansion was observed in HAM/TSP patients, whereas the lowest was observed in MS patients, even when compared with healthy controls. The MS cluster showed no association with clinical or MRI features, and the authors stated that larger cohorts are needed. In a phylogenetic analysis, the repertoires of 18 out of 34 MS patients fell into a single cluster of related CDR3 sequences, pointing to a possible signature at the repertoire level. No identical CDR3 amino acid sequences were found to be shared among expanded clones across subjects, suggesting that TCR-beta repertoires were private in all groups.

Unsorted PBMC libraries were generated from 2 million PBMCs stored in RNAlater at -80 °C until RNA extraction. The multiple sclerosis patients were enrolled in a US clinical protocol that used magnetic resonance imaging to evaluate disease progression. Peripheral blood was subjected to Ficoll-Hypaque density gradient centrifugation to isolate PBMCs, which were then cryopreserved in liquid nitrogen. Details on this clonotype: The target of this receptor is not known. Per-base qualities were not stored, and no clone one base away is much larger.

Cut back by 0 bases and 4 bases, the V and J ends lie 6 bases apart. The CDR3, cysteine through phenylalanine, is 13 amino acids long. Only the CDR3 region is kept as DNA, spanning 39 bases read in frame from base 1. Sequences DFQATT (CDR1) and SNEGSKA (CDR2) are obtained from the germline V gene (reference sequence). To synthesize cDNA, template-switch 5'RACE was performed with a primer carrying a 10-nucleotide random unique molecular identifier so that each TCR transcript was tagged. Every sequencing run covered 15-18 subjects and yielded more than 170 million TCR-beta sequences. The RNeasy kit was used for extraction of total RNA. TCR-beta VDJ regions were amplified with primers for the TCR constant region and the 5'RACE anchor, using the KAPA Real-time Library Amplification kit. A first PCR added sample indexes and Illumina adaptors, after which a second PCR increased the library yield. After Ampure bead purification, the roughly 650 bp TCR product was size-selected on a 2% E-gel SizeSelection system. Before pooling, library quality was checked on a Bioanalyzer, concentration was measured with Qubit, and libraries were quantified with the Kapa Library Quantification kit. An Illumina HiSeq 2500 was used to sequence the libraries paired-end at 2 x 150 bp. To increase sequence diversity, about 25-31% phiX was spiked into each library pool. Under the source paper's analysis protocol: The quality-filtered reads were processed with the UMI-based MiGEC pipeline, whose error correction step removed more than 80% of the raw TCR sequences. VDJ genes were aligned to IMGT germline references, and clonotypes were defined by unique CDR3 amino acid sequence plus V-J genes. Clonal expansion, Shannon diversity and CDR3 relatedness were evaluated with VDJtools (CalcPairwiseDistances, ClusterSamples), while phylogenetic trees were built in CLCbio workbench. A clone was classed as expanded if it had 8 or more unique UMIs, a cutoff based on coefficient-of-variation modelling across technical triplicates. The public reads were reanalyzed by TCRdb: fastp trimming at Q25, MiXCR alignment, in-frame beta chains only. Each CDR3 protein appears once, grouped with its most common genes and DNA. The V and J calls were not made by the authors but by TCRdb's processing. The sample table lists some 65,000 distinct CDR3 sequences, more than 3.5% of them with a count of one. The top ten clonotypes cover just over 2.5% of the sample.

Sequencing input: PBMCs. The rearrangement combines TRBV20-1 with TRBJ1-4, with no D gene named confidently. The TCR comes from a man aged 50 or older with multiple sclerosis. The DNA sequence follows: TGCAGTGCTAGAGATCCGGGTAATGAAAAACTGTTTTTT. It encodes CSARDPGNEKLFF.